A selection of T cell receptor beta chains follows, all from one sample in a study of blood T cell repertoires in COVID-19. Method: immunoSEQ multiplex PCR; TCRdb's copy keeps in-frame clones and lacks some. The table lists some 87,000 clones, about 90% of them singletons. Input material: peripheral blood. Every receptor here comes from a human donor with COVID-19, enrolled during active disease. The donor label of this sample is uncertain. Both conserved end residues are part of each CDR3. The D gene is left open where the match is weak. Clone sizes are given selectively: once, few, many, or a class where the clone is expanded.

TRBJ1-2	TRBD1	-	TRBV3-1/TRBV3-2	CASSHSGTANNYGYTF	TGTGCCAGCAGCCATTCAGGGACAGCCAACAACTATGGCTACACCTTC
TRBJ1-6	-	-	TRBV5-1	CASSLVAENSPLHF	TGCGCCAGCAGCTTGGTCGCAGAAAATTCACCCCTCCACTTT
TRBJ2-2	-	-	TRBV3-1/TRBV3-2	CASSQVFVTGELFF	TGTGCCAGCAGCCAAGTTTTCGTAACCGGGGAGCTGTTTTTT
TRBJ1-2	TRBD1	-	TRBV30	CAWIRTGLVGGYTF	TGTGCCTGGATAAGGACAGGATTAGTAGGTGGCTACACCTTC
TRBJ2-1	-	-	TRBV25-1	CASSEYPGNEQFF	TGTGCCAGCAGTGAATATCCCGGCAATGAGCAGTTCTTC
TRBJ1-2	TRBD1	-	TRBV5-6	CASSVRQGNYGYTF	TGTGCCAGCAGCGTCCGACAGGGCAACTATGGCTACACCTTC
TRBJ2-5	TRBD1	-	TRBV7-3	CASSSGTGAQETQYF	TGTGCCAGCAGCTCCGGGACAGGGGCCCAAGAGACCCAGTACTTC
TRBJ1-4	-	-	TRBV18	CASSGGTLEKLFF	TGTGCCAGCTCAGGAGGGACGTTGGAAAAACTGTTTTTT
TRBJ1-5	-	-	TRBV6-5	CASRMEAGGRPQHF	TGTGCCAGCAGAATGGAGGCAGGAGGTCGGCCCCAGCATTTT
TRBJ2-6	-	-	TRBV28	CASSRSGGANVLTF	TGTGCCAGCAGTCGATCCGGGGGGGCCAACGTCCTGACTTTC
TRBJ2-7	-	once	TRBV6-5	CASTSRISYEQYF	TGTGCCAGCACCTCGAGGATCTCCTACGAGCAGTACTTC
TRBJ2-3	TRBD2	-	TRBV5-1	CASSLEAGAAADTQYF	TGCGCCAGCAGCTTGGAAGCGGGGGCGGCGGCAGATACGCAGTATTTT
TRBJ1-2	-	once	TRBV11-2	CASSQQEGYGYTF	TGTGCCAGCAGCCAACAGGAAGGCTATGGCTACACCTTC
TRBJ1-6	TRBD1	-	TRBV5-4	CASSSGGQGALNSPLHF	TGTGCCAGCAGCTCAGGGGGGCAGGGGGCACTCAATTCACCCCTCCACTTT
TRBJ2-1	TRBD1	-	TRBV24-1	CATSDFVQGQGLGGEQFF	TGTGCCACCAGTGATTTTGTTCAGGGACAGGGCCTAGGAGGAGAGCAGTTCTTC
TRBJ2-7	-	-	TRBV3-1/TRBV3-2	CASSQGRGSYEQYF	TGTGCCAGCAGCCAAGGAAGGGGCTCCTACGAGCAGTACTTC
TRBJ1-1	TRBD1	-	TRBV12-5	CASGPDRGRWRNTEAFF	TGTGCTAGTGGTCCGGACAGGGGGCGTTGGAGAAACACTGAAGCTTTCTTT
TRBJ1-6	TRBD1	-	TRBV5-1	CASSLRQGGSPLHF	TGCGCCAGCAGCCTGAGACAGGGGGGATCACCCCTCCACTTT
TRBJ2-1	TRBD1	-	TRBV10-1	CASSERDRAGVDEQFF	TGCGCCAGCAGTGAGCGTGACAGGGCTGGGGTGGATGAGCAGTTCTTC
TRBJ1-5	TRBD1	-	TRBV3-1/TRBV3-2	CASSQDGTGYQPQHF	TGTGCCAGCAGCCAAGATGGGACAGGATATCAGCCCCAGCATTTT
TRBJ1-5	TRBD1	-	TRBV19	CASSTRAGTGTNQPQHF	TGTGCCAGTAGTACTAGGGCCGGGACAGGTACCAATCAGCCCCAGCATTTT
TRBJ2-7	TRBD1	once	TRBV7-2	CASSLSQGAGEQYF	TGTGCCAGCAGCTTAAGCCAGGGGGCAGGTGAGCAGTACTTC
TRBJ2-3	-	-	TRBV6-5	CASSYSGGDTQYF	TGTGCCAGCAGTTACTCCGGGGGTGATACGCAGTATTTT
TRBJ1-3	TRBD1	-	TRBV4-2	CASSQYPQGQGERDTIYF	TGTGCCAGCAGCCAATATCCCCAGGGGCAGGGGGAGAGAGACACCATATATTTT
TRBJ2-1	-	-	TRBV18	CASSPTGYPYNEQFF	TGTGCCAGCTCACCAACAGGGTACCCCTACAATGAGCAGTTCTTC
TRBJ1-1	TRBD1	-	TRBV20-1	CSAPYRGAFF	TGCAGTGCTCCCTACAGGGGTGCTTTCTTT
TRBJ1-1	-	-	TRBV25-1	CASSDFGIMGTEAFF	TGTGCCAGCAGTGATTTCGGGATCATGGGCACTGAAGCTTTCTTT
TRBJ1-4	-	-	TRBV19	CASSIKGEKLFF	TGTGCCAGTAGTATTAAGGGGGAAAAACTGTTTTTT
TRBJ2-3	-	-	TRBV2	CAGGKRDFDTQYF	TGTGCCGGCGGAAAACGGGACTTTGATACGCAGTATTTT
TRBJ2-5	-	-	TRBV4-1	CASSRALRVLLRETQYF	TGCGCCAGCAGCCGAGCTCTCCGGGTTCTCCTCCGAGAGACCCAGTACTTC
TRBJ2-3	TRBD1	-	TRBV6-5	CASSPLTGGTDTQYF	TGTGCCAGCAGCCCCTTGACAGGGGGCACAGATACGCAGTATTTT
TRBJ2-7	TRBD1	-	TRBV7-9	CASSSNRDRAGEQYF	TGTGCCAGCAGCTCCAATCGGGACAGGGCTGGTGAGCAGTACTTC
TRBJ1-5	-	-	TRBV7-3	CASSLRGSPGSNQPQHF	TGTGCCAGCAGTCTCCGGGGGTCCCCTGGTAGCAATCAGCCCCAGCATTTT
TRBJ2-3	TRBD2	-	TRBV11-2	CASSHAGDATDTQYF	TGTGCCAGCAGCCACGCGGGGGATGCCACAGATACGCAGTATTTT
TRBJ1-1	-	-	TRBV18	CASSPTAGERGTEAFF	TGTGCCAGCTCACCTACGGCAGGGGAGAGGGGAACTGAAGCTTTCTTT
TRBJ1-2	-	-	TRBV6-1	CASSEAFAEQGNGYTF	TGTGCCAGCAGTGAAGCTTTTGCGGAGCAGGGGAATGGCTACACCTTC
TRBJ1-4	-	-	TRBV18	CASSMDGTINEKLFF	TGTGCCAGCTCAATGGACGGGACTATTAATGAAAAACTGTTTTTT
TRBJ2-2	-	-	TRBV9	CASRPGEYTGELFF	TGTGCCAGCCGCCCCGGAGAGTACACCGGGGAGCTGTTTTTT
TRBJ2-5	-	-	TRBV9	CASSVWLGEETQYF	TGTGCCAGCAGCGTCTGGCTAGGGGAAGAGACCCAGTACTTC
TRBJ2-3	-	-	TRBV28	CASTHGGATDTQYF	TGTGCCAGCACCCATGGAGGGGCGACAGATACGCAGTATTTT
TRBJ2-1	TRBD2	-	TRBV5-1	CASSLMASGRNEQFF	TGCGCCAGCAGCTTGATGGCTAGCGGGAGGAATGAGCAGTTCTTC
TRBJ2-1	-	-	TRBV6-5	CASSLGETQFF	TGTGCCAGCTCGTTAGGGGAAACGCAGTTCTTC
TRBJ1-5	-	-	TRBV12-3/TRBV12-4	CASSFRQPQHF	TGTGCCAGCAGTTTCCGTCAGCCCCAGCATTTT
TRBJ1-5	TRBD1	-	TRBV9	CASSVGGTGDQPQHF	TGTGCCAGCAGCGTAGGAGGGACAGGGGATCAGCCCCAGCATTTT
TRBJ2-1	-	-	TRBV7-9	CASSYDRINDEQFF	TGTGCCAGCAGTTATGACAGGATTAACGATGAGCAGTTCTTC